This entry concerns a single T cell receptor (beta chain). Uncontrolled infection, other autoimmune disease, pregnancy and lactation each barred patients from inclusion. V was clipped by 5 bases and J by 7 bases, with 14 bases between them. The CDR3 contains 13 residues. These data originate in a study of T cells in Graves' hyperthyroidism and ophthalmopathy. It was RNA transcripts that yielded the amplified TCR beta CDR3 regions. Researchers ran a first-round RT-PCR on the TCR CDR3 using the HTBI primer set. TCRdb re-called the multiplex PCR reads with MiXCR, one entry per CDR3 protein. Of about 480,000 distinct CDR3 sequences listed, approximately 25% are singletons.

The chain couples TRBV12-3 or TRBV12-4 to TRBJ1-1; the D gene is possibly TRBD1 (5 bases). The specimen was blood. This TCR came from a woman aged 30 to 39 with Graves' ophthalmopathy. The CDR3 region is CASSNLRGDEAFF. The CDR3 coding sequence is TGTGCCAGCAGTAACCTACGAGGGGATGAAGCTTTCTTT.